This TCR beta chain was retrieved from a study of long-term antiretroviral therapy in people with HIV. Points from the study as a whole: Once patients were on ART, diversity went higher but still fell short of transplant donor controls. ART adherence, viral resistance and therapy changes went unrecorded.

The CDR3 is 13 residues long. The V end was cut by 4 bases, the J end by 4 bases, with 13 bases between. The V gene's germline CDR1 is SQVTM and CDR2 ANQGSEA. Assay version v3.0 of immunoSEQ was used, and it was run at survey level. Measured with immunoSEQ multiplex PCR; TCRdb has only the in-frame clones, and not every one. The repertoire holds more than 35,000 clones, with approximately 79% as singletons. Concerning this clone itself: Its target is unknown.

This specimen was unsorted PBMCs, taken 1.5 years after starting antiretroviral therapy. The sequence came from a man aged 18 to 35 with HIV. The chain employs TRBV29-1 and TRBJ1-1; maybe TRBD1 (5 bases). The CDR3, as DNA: TGCAGCGTTGGGCGGGGGTTGTTCACTGAAGCTTTCTTT. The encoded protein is CSVGRGLFTEAFF.